These 32 T cell receptor beta chains came from one sample sequenced in a study of shared clonotypes between healthy human individuals. The repertoire was sequenced with immunoSEQ multiplex PCR; TCRdb's copy has only in-frame clones and lacks some. The data show about 2.3 million clones, with approximately 95% seen just once and 0.35% to 0.5% held by the top ten. The sequencing input was naive CD4+ T cells from PBMCs. Sample subset: CD45RA+ positively selected. These receptors were obtained from a man younger than 35 in good health. Some clones in this sample may be carry-over from other donors' samples.

The chain couples TRBV30 to TRBJ1-4; the D is unclear. This CDR3 has 16 amino acids. The V gene's germline CDR1 is GTSNPN and CDR2 SVGIG (reference sequence). The V gene lost 3 bases and the J gene lost 0 bases, with 14 bases spanning the gap. For the CDR3, the DNA is TGTGCCTGGAGCACCTCGAGCCGCTCAACTAATGAAAAACTGTTTTTT. The encoded protein is CAWSTSSRSTNEKLFF.

The chain is built from TRBV6-5 and TRBJ1-1; no clear D. Germline V CDR1 and CDR2: MNHEY, SVGAGI. This CDR3 has 15 residues. V shed 2 bases and J shed 1 base, with 11 bases lying between them. The CDR3 reads CASSYLGLKNTEAFF. CDR3 DNA: TGTGCCAGCAGTTACCTTGGACTTAAGAACACTGAAGCTTTCTTT.

This clone was seen just once. V gene TRBV5-1 combines with J gene TRBJ1-1, with a possible D match to TRBD1 (5 bases). The CDR3 extends over 14 amino acids. The germline CDR1 and CDR2 sequences are SGHRS and YFSETQ. V gave up 2 bases and J gave up 4 bases, with 12 bases separating them. This CDR3 is CASSFDSRVTEAFF. The CDR3 nucleotides are TGCGCCAGCAGCTTCGACAGTCGGGTCACTGAAGCTTTCTTT. Filled out from reference TRBV5-1 and TRBJ1-1, the complete variable domain reads KAGVTQTPRYLIKTRGQQVTLSCSPISGHRSVSWYQQTPGQGLQFLFEYFSETQRNKGNFPGRFSGRQFSNSRSEMNVSTLELGDSALYLCASSFDSRVTEAFFGQGTRLTVV.

This chain joins TRBV5-1 and TRBJ2-7; 10 bases agree with TRBD1. V shed 4 bases, J shed 3 bases, and the junction held 16 bases outside the gene matches. The germline V gene encodes CDR1 SGHRS and CDR2 YFSETQ. The CDR3 is made up of 18 amino acids. CDR3 amino acids: CASSGGDRGTIGNYEQYF. CDR3 nucleotides: TGCGCCAGCAGCGGCGGGGACAGGGGTACTATCGGGAACTACGAGCAGTACTTC. Drawing the rest from reference TRBV5-1 and TRBJ2-7, the complete variable domain is KAGVTQTPRYLIKTRGQQVTLSCSPISGHRSVSWYQQTPGQGLQFLFEYFSETQRNKGNFPGRFSGRQFSNSRSEMNVSTLELGDSALYLCASSGGDRGTIGNYEQYFGPGTRLTVT.

This chain uses TRBV7-9 with TRBJ2-7, with D uncertain. The CDR3 consists of 15 residues. V was clipped by 2 bases and J by 4 bases, with 15 bases between them. Germline CDR1 and CDR2: SEHNR and FQNEAQ (reference sequence). The CDR3 protein is CASSLMAGPWYEQYF. CDR3 coding DNA: TGTGCCAGCAGCTTAATGGCAGGTCCGTGGTACGAGCAGTACTTC.

CDR3 DNA sequence: TGTGCCGCCAAAGCGGGAGGGCAAGTCGAGCAGTACTTC. Amino acid sequence: CAAKAGGQVEQYF. V and J are TRBV10-3 and TRBJ2-7; 10 positions agree with TRBD2. This CDR3 comprises 13 residues. V shed 11 bases, J shed 6 bases, and the junction held 10 bases outside the gene matches. Germline V lookup: CDR1 ENHRY, CDR2 SYGVKD.

For this clone: The same CDR3 can be traced to other DNA sequences in this sample. V gene TRBV6-5 combines with J gene TRBJ1-1, with D possibly being TRBD1 (5 bases). Germline V gene data show CDR1 as MNHEY and CDR2 as SVGAGI. CDR3 length equals 13 residues. V lost 4 bases, J lost 1 base, and 7 bases lay in between. CDR3 amino acids: CASSSQANTEAFF. In nucleotides, the CDR3 is TGTGCCAGCAGTTCACAGGCGAACACTGAAGCTTTCTTT.

V gene TRBV6-5 combines with J gene TRBJ2-1; tentative D call: TRBD2 (6 bases). Trimming left V 2 bases short and J 10 bases short, with 15 bases between. The CDR3 spans 14 residues. CDR1 and CDR2 from the germline V gene are MNHEY and SVGAGI. The CDR3 coding sequence is TGTGCCAGCAGTTACGGGGGAGGCCGGGAGGAGCAGTTCTTC. It is translated as CASSYGGGREEQFF.

The chain uses TRBV5-5 and TRBJ2-1, with 10 bases aligning to TRBD1. CDR1 and CDR2 from the germline V gene are SGHKS and YYEKEE (reference sequence). Losses at the gene ends were 3 bases for V and 3 bases for J; bases not matched to a gene: 0. The CDR3 is 14 amino acids. The CDR3 region has the DNA TGTGCCAGCAGCTGGGACAGGGGCTACAATGAGCAGTTCTTC. Translation: CASSWDRGYNEQFF.

This clone showed up just once. The gene calls are TRBV7-2 and TRBJ1-1; TRBD1 matches 9 bases. Germline V gene data show CDR1 as SGHTA and CDR2 as FQGNSA. Trimming cost V 5 bases and J 1 base; bases outside gene matches: 5. This CDR3 region has 15 residues. CDR3 residues: CASSPPGQGNTEAFF. DNA of the CDR3: TGTGCCAGCAGCCCCCCGGGACAGGGGAACACTGAAGCTTTCTTT.

The chain carries TRBV29-1 and TRBJ1-2; the match to TRBD1 covers 12 bases. The CDR3 length is 13 residues. CDR1 is SQVTM, CDR2 ANQGSEA, per germline. V shed 6 bases, J shed 8 bases, and the junction held 7 bases outside the gene matches. In nucleotides, the CDR3 is TGCAGCGTGGGACAGGGGGCATTCGACGGCTACACCTTC. Its protein is CSVGQGAFDGYTF.

This chain links TRBV7-2 with TRBJ1-5; no firm D call. The ends were cut back, 1 base at V and 4 bases at J, with 8 bases in the middle. CDR1 and CDR2 from the germline V gene are SGHTA and FQGNSA. The CDR3 totals 14 residues. In nucleotides, the CDR3 is TGTGCCAGCAGCTTAGATGGTGCGAATCAGCCCCAGCATTTT. Protein product: CASSLDGANQPQHF.

This clone was found once. The chain couples TRBV18 to TRBJ1-5; maybe TRBD1 (5 bases). Trimming left V 5 bases short and J 4 bases short, with 9 bases between. This CDR3 has 13 amino acids. Germline CDR1 reads KGHSH; CDR2 reads LQKENI. This CDR3 reads CASSSGTNQPQHF. Here the CDR3 DNA reads TGTGCCAGCTCATCGGGGACGAATCAGCCCCAGCATTTT.

The V gene is TRBV28, the J gene TRBJ2-7, with 10 bases that match TRBD2. CDR1 and CDR2 from the germline V gene are MDHEN and SYDVKM. The CDR3 loop spans 15 amino acids. Trimming at V came to 3 bases and at J to 3 bases, leaving 5 bases not matched to a gene. The CDR3 sequence: CASSFGLAEVYEQYF. The CDR3 nucleotides read TGTGCCAGCAGTTTTGGACTAGCGGAGGTCTACGAGCAGTACTTC.

The V gene is TRBV29-1, the J gene TRBJ1-2; D gene unclear. The germline CDR1 and CDR2 sequences are SQVTM and ANQGSEA. V was pared by 7 bases and J by 8 bases, with 14 bases between. This CDR3 is 11 amino acids long. Here the CDR3 reads CSARTFPGYTF. The DNA of the CDR3 is TGCAGCGCCAGAACTTTCCCGGGCTACACCTTC.

The rearrangement joins TRBV6-5 to TRBJ2-7; TRBD1 or TRBD2 may be the D gene (7 bases each). V lost 0 bases and J lost 1, with 13 bases in between. The V gene's germline CDR1 is MNHEY and CDR2 SVGAGI. The CDR3 loop spans 16 amino acids. The CDR3 sequence: CASSYSRRGGSYEQYF. CDR3 DNA: TGTGCCAGCAGTTACTCCCGCAGGGGGGGGTCCTACGAGCAGTACTTC.

This clone was observed once. Distinct nucleotide sequences in the sample also encode this CDR3. V usage is TRBV10-3 and J usage is TRBJ2-7, with TRBD1 identical over 7 bases. From germline, CDR1 is ENHRY and CDR2 SYGVKD. J lost 0 bases, V lost 6 bases, and 2 bases had no gene match. This CDR3 comprises 13 residues. The CDR3 spells CAISGTASYEQYF. The CDR3 region has the DNA TGTGCCATCAGCGGGACAGCCTCCTACGAGCAGTACTTC.

The V and J genes are TRBV7-3 and TRBJ1-2; maybe TRBD1 (5 bases). The germline V gene encodes CDR1 SGHTA and CDR2 FQGTGA. V was trimmed by 0 bases and J by 4 bases, leaving 9 bases between them. This CDR3 contains 14 residues. CDR3 region: CASSLTGTPYGYTF. The CDR3 DNA is TGTGCCAGCAGCTTAACCGGGACTCCCTATGGCTACACCTTC.

The chain has TRBV18 and TRBJ2-7; 13 nucleotides align to TRBD2. The CDR3 consists of 20 residues. Germline CDR1 is KGHSH and CDR2 is LQKENI. The V segment lost 6 bases and the J segment 0 bases; nucleotides outside the gene matches: 17. This chain's CDR3 is CASSRNVDSGTSGISYEQYF. DNA for the CDR3: TGTGCCAGCTCTCGGAACGTGGACAGCGGGACTAGCGGGATCTCCTACGAGCAGTACTTC.

DNA for the CDR3: TGTGCCAGCAGTGATGGGGGACTGGGTCCCACAGATACGCAGTATTTT. It specifies CASSDGGLGPTDTQYF. The rearrangement uses TRBV6-1 and TRBJ2-3, with D perhaps TRBD2 (6 bases). CDR3 length equals 16 residues. CDR1 is MNHNS, CDR2 SASEGT, per germline. The V and J ends lost 3 bases and 2 bases respectively, with 15 bases between them.

This clone was observed once. This sequence joins TRBV13 and TRBJ2-6; 7 nucleotides agree with TRBD1. V lost 1 base and J lost 0; bases outside the gene matches: 6. Germline CDR1 and CDR2: PRHDT and FYEKMQ (reference sequence). The CDR3 spans 18 residues. The CDR3 region has the DNA TGTGCCAGCAGCTTAGATGGACAGGCGGTCTCTGGGGCCAACGTCCTGACTTTC. Translated: CASSLDGQAVSGANVLTF.

This chain connects TRBV6-5 to TRBJ2-7; D ambiguous. Germline loops: CDR1 MNHEY, CDR2 SVGAGI. There are 14 residues in the CDR3. V was pared by 2 bases and J by 2 bases, with 10 bases between. The DNA of the CDR3 is TGTGCCAGCAGTTACGATGGGAAGGCCTACGAGCAGTACTTC. Translating it yields CASSYDGKAYEQYF.

In the case of this clone: Sequence at one end of the junction differs from germline and may be a read error. This rearrangement joins TRBV28 to TRBJ1-1; D might be TRBD1 (5 bases). The CDR3 covers 12 residues. The germline gives CDR1 MDHEN, CDR2 SYDVKM. The CDR3 DNA reads TGTGCCACCAGTCACAGGTTCCAGATGGCTTTCTTT. Protein sequence: CATSHRFQMAFF.

The J gene is TRBJ1-4, the V gene TRBV5-1, with D possibly matching TRBD1 (5 bases). The CDR3 extends over 13 amino acids. CDR1 and CDR2 (germline): SGHRS, YFSETQ. V shed 4 bases and J shed 8 bases, with 12 bases lying between them. The CDR3 sequence: CASSPGGAEKLFF. The CDR3 DNA sequence: TGCGCCAGCAGCCCGGGCGGGGCCGAAAAACTGTTTTTT.

The gene calls are TRBV7-2 and TRBJ2-5, with 12 bases lining up with TRBD2. After removal of 5 bases from V and 5 bases from J, the junction contained 9 bases not matched to a gene. The CDR3 totals 16 residues. From germline, CDR1 is SGHTA and CDR2 FQGNSA. CDR3 in amino acids: CASSTRSLAGGETQYF. Written as DNA, the CDR3 is TGTGCCAGCAGCACTAGGTCACTAGCGGGAGGTGAGACCCAGTACTTC.

The chain is built from TRBV28 and TRBJ2-3; 7 nucleotides align to TRBD1. The germline V gene encodes CDR1 MDHEN and CDR2 SYDVKM. V lost 6 bases and J lost 13; bases outside the gene matches: 16. The CDR3 totals 14 residues. This chain's CDR3 is CASSTGQTPVMEYF. The CDR3 DNA follows: TGTGCCAGCAGCACGGGACAGACTCCCGTGATGGAGTATTTT.

The J gene is TRBJ2-7, the V gene TRBV29-1, with D perhaps matching TRBD1 (5 bases). Trimming removed 6 bases at V and 0 bases at J, with 12 bases between. The germline CDR1 and CDR2 sequences are SQVTM and ANQGSEA. This CDR3 comprises 13 residues. The CDR3: CSVKGRLSYEQYF. The CDR3, as DNA: TGCAGCGTCAAGGGGCGCCTCTCCTACGAGCAGTACTTC.

V and J are TRBV19 and TRBJ2-6, with TRBD2 matching over 7 bases. This CDR3 contains 16 residues. Trimming took 1 base from V and 4 from J; bases not matched to a gene: 4. Germline CDR1 is LNHDA and CDR2 is SQIVND (reference sequence). The CDR3 region has the DNA TGTGCCAGTAGTATAGTGGGAGGGACCGGGGCCAACGTCCTGACTTTC. Translated: CASSIVGGTGANVLTF.

The count of this clone is one. V is TRBV18 and J is TRBJ2-7, with D unresolved. V was pared by 2 bases and J by 5 bases, with 4 bases between. Per the germline V gene, CDR1 is KGHSH and CDR2 is LQKENI. The CDR3 consists of 11 residues. The CDR3 DNA is TGTGCCAGCTCACCAGATGACGAGCAGTACTTC. It codes for CASSPDDEQYF. The full variable domain, its missing parts supplied by reference TRBV18 and TRBJ2-7, is NAGVMQNPRHLVRRRGQEARLRCSPMKGHSHVYWYRQLPEEGLKFMVYLQKENIIDESGMPKERFSAEFPKEGPSILRIQQVVRGDSAAYFCASSPDDEQYFGPGTRLTVT.

The rearrangement uses TRBV6-1 and TRBJ1-2; TRBD1 agrees at 8 bases. The junction had 23 bases not matched to a gene; V was cut back by 3 bases and J by 8 bases. Looked up from germline, CDR1 is MNHNS and CDR2 is SASEGT. There are 19 residues in the CDR3. The CDR3 loop is CASSEALTGATLELGGYTF. CDR3 sequence (DNA): TGTGCCAGCAGTGAGGCCTTGACAGGGGCAACTCTCGAACTGGGAGGCTACACCTTC.

For this clone: Other DNA sequences in this sample translate to the same CDR3. The chain uses TRBV5-1 and TRBJ2-5, with D unresolved. CDR3 size: 13 residues. Trimming took off 2 bases at V and 3 bases at J, with 8 bases between the two ends. Germline values: CDR1 SGHRS, CDR2 YFSETQ. CDR3 residues: CASSLGGEETQYF. DNA for the CDR3: TGCGCCAGCAGCTTAGGTGGGGAAGAGACCCAGTACTTC.

The chain employs TRBV29-1 and TRBJ2-3; no firm D call. The CDR3 length is 13 residues. Germline V gene data show CDR1 as SQVTM and CDR2 as ANQGSEA. Trimming took off 6 bases at V and 2 bases at J, with 12 bases between the two ends. CDR3 sequence: CSVAGQITDTQYF. The CDR3 DNA is TGCAGCGTCGCCGGGCAGATCACAGATACGCAGTATTTT.